This TCR beta chain derives from a study of shared clonotypes between healthy human individuals. Deletions cut 2 bases from V and 6 bases from J, with 14 bases between. CDR3 length: 15 amino acids. Germline values: CDR1 SGHTA, CDR2 FQGNSA. Once extracted for a subset, genomic DNA was divided evenly among several immunoSEQ plates. TCRdb's table, derived via immunoSEQ multiplex PCR, lists solely in-frame clones and lacks some. This table has some 350,000 clones, less than 85% appearing once. Findings and caveats of the study: Clonotype sharing among the donors was expected to vary with sequencing depth.

To note about this clone: Its antigen remains unidentified.

Sequencing input: memory CD4+ T cells sorted from blood. This sample's subset: CD45RA-negative fraction. The chain employs TRBV7-2 and TRBJ2-1, with D maybe TRBD2 (6 bases). This clonotype was sampled from a man between 25 and 39 years old in good health. The CDR3 region has the DNA TGTGCCAGCAGCTTACCGCCAGCGGGTGTCAATGAGCAGTTCTTC. Its protein product is CASSLPPAGVNEQFF.